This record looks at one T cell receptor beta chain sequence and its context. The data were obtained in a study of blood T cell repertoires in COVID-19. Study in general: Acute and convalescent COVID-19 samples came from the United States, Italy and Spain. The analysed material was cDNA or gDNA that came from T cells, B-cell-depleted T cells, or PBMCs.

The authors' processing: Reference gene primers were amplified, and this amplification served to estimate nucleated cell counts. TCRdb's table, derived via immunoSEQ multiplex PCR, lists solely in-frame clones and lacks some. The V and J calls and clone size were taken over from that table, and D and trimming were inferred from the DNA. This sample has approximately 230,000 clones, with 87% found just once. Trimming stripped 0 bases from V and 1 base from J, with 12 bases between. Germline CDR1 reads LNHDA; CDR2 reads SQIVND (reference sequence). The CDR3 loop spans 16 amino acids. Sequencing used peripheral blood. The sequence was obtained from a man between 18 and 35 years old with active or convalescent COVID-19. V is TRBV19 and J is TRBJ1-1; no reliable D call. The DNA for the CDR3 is TGTGCCAGTAGTATAGATCGTGGAGGAAAGAACACTGAAGCTTTCTTT. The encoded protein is CASSIDRGGKNTEAFF.